This record looks at one T cell receptor (beta chain) sequence and its context. The antigen remains unidentified. V lost 6 bases, J lost 1 base, and 6 bases stayed unmatched. The CDR3 consists of 16 residues. Germline V gene data show CDR1 as WNHNN and CDR2 as SYGVQD (reference sequence). These data originate in a study of T cell responses to AZD1222 COVID-19 vaccine. General observations from the study: Targets within unmutated variant regions were reportedly found for nearly half of spike-specific TCRs. The span of vaccine-associated CD4 TCRs extended across spike, with dominance at 160-218 and 743-854. Donors in the cohort were predominantly white British and more often female, and clonal diversity was possibly underestimated.

The repertoire was sequenced with immunoSEQ multiplex PCR; TCRdb's copy has only in-frame clones and lacks some. The table records 100,000 to 150,000 clones, around 83% of them present only once. The chain links TRBV10-1 to TRBJ1-1; 12 bases align to TRBD1. The receptor comes from an adult in good health. The specimen was peripheral blood, collected on day 0 of AZD1222 vaccination. The CDR3 DNA sequence: TGCGCCAGCAGGCCGGGACAGGGGGCAACGAACACTGAAGCTTTCTTT. This codes for CASRPGQGATNTEAFF.